Listed below are T cell receptor beta chains from one sample, sequenced in a study of blood T cell repertoires in COVID-19. Sequencing was performed with immunoSEQ multiplex PCR; in TCRdb, only in-frame clones are kept and a portion is missing. The sample includes about 59,000 clones, roughly 80% of them seen just once. Sequencing was performed on peripheral blood. Receptors originate from a woman between 65 and 79 years old with acute or convalescent COVID-19. Both conserved end residues are part of each CDR3. A D gene is named only where the DNA matches it firmly. Where a row states a size, it is once, few, many or the class of an expanded clone; other rows omit it.

.	TRBV2	TRBJ1-2	.	14	TGTGCCAGCAGTGTGTATCAGGACAGCTATGGCTACACCTTC	CASSVYQDSYGYTF
.	TRBV5-1	TRBJ2-6	TRBD1	16	TGCGCCAGCAGCTTACACAGGGGGCAGGGGGCCAACGTCCTGACTTTC	CASSLHRGQGANVLTF
.	TRBV5-4	TRBJ1-1	.	15	TGTGCCAGCAGCTTGCAGGGACACCCGAACACTGAAGCTTTCTTT	CASSLQGHPNTEAFF
once	TRBV10-3	TRBJ2-5	.	13	TGTGCCATCAGACCGATAAACCGGGAGACCCAGTACTTC	CAIRPINRETQYF
.	TRBV2	TRBJ1-5	.	14	TGTGCCAGCACCCCGGGTAGCGGCAATCAGCCCCAGCATTTT	CASTPGSGNQPQHF
.	TRBV24-1	TRBJ2-1	.	15	TGTGCCACCAGTGCCACCCATAGCTCCTACAATGAGCAGTTCTTC	CATSATHSSYNEQFF
.	TRBV7-9	TRBJ2-3	.	15	TGTGCCAGCAGCTTAGCGCCCGGGAATCCAGATACGCAGTATTTT	CASSLAPGNPDTQYF
.	TRBV10-2	TRBJ1-1	TRBD1	15	TGCGCCAGCAGTCCCGGGACAGGGGTGGGCACTGAAGCTTTCTTT	CASSPGTGVGTEAFF
.	TRBV9	TRBJ1-2	.	16	TGTGCCAGCAGCCCCACCGCCAGGGACTTGAACTATGGCTACACCTTC	CASSPTARDLNYGYTF
.	TRBV12-5	TRBJ2-3	TRBD2	17	TGTGCTAGTGGTCCGGGACTAGCGGGGCCGGTCACAGATACGCAGTATTTT	CASGPGLAGPVTDTQYF
.	TRBV12-5	TRBJ1-2	TRBD1	14	TGTGCTAGTCGACGGACAGGGGAGAACTATGGCTACACCTTC	CASRRTGENYGYTF
.	TRBV5-6	TRBJ2-2	TRBD2	17	TGTGCCAGCAGCTTTCGAACTAGCGGAACGAACACCGGGGAGCTGTTTTTT	CASSFRTSGTNTGELFF
.	TRBV7-3	TRBJ2-2	TRBD1	15	TGTGCCAGCACCTCCGGGACAGCTAACACCGGGGAGCTGTTTTTT	CASTSGTANTGELFF
.	TRBV5-6	TRBJ1-2	TRBD1	14	TGTGCCAGCAGCCCCGGGACAGGCAACTATGGCTACACCTTC	CASSPGTGNYGYTF
.	TRBV7-9	TRBJ1-5	TRBD1	16	TGTGCCAGCAGCTTAGTCGCAGGGGGGAGCAATCAGCCCCAGCATTTT	CASSLVAGGSNQPQHF
.	TRBV6-6	TRBJ1-2	TRBD1	16	TGTGCCAGCAGTTACCGATTGACAGGGGAAGGCGATGGCTACACCTTC	CASSYRLTGEGDGYTF
.	TRBV3-1/TRBV3-2	TRBJ1-2	TRBD1	16	TGTGCCAGCAGCCAACGGACAGGGGGGTCTAACTATGGCTACACCTTC	CASSQRTGGSNYGYTF
.	TRBV5-1	TRBJ1-1	.	11	TGCGCCAGCAGCTTGGCGGGAAGGGCTTTCTTT	CASSLAGRAFF
few	TRBV6-5	TRBJ1-2	.	14	TGTGCCAGCCAAGACAGAGCATCTAACTATGGCTACACCTTC	CASQDRASNYGYTF
few	TRBV19	TRBJ2-5	.	16	TGTGCCAGTAGGCCGGGCGTGGAGGGGCCCGTATTGGCCCAGTACTTC	CASRPGVEGPVLAQYF
few	TRBV6-1	TRBJ1-2	TRBD1	13	TGTGCCAGCAGTGAAGAGGGGGCTAGGGGCTACACCTTC	CASSEEGARGYTF
.	TRBV19	TRBJ1-5	TRBD1	14	TGTGCCAGTAGCGTACAGGGGGCCGGTCAGCCCCAGCATTTT	CASSVQGAGQPQHF
few	TRBV25-1	TRBJ2-5	.	13	TGTGCCAGCAGTGAATCCCCCGTAGAGACCCAGTACTTC	CASSESPVETQYF
.	TRBV19	TRBJ1-1	.	19	TGTGCCAGTAGTATAGATTCTCTTCGCCCTGGAGGTGTGGACACTGAAGCTTTCTTT	CASSIDSLRPGGVDTEAFF
.	TRBV29-1	TRBJ1-1	TRBD1	14	TGCAGCGTTGAGACAGGGGAAGGGAACACTGAAGCTTTCTTT	CSVETGEGNTEAFF
.	TRBV12-2	TRBJ2-1	.	13	TGTGCAAGTCGCCAAGGACAGGGCAATGAGCAGTTCTTC	CASRQGQGNEQFF
.	TRBV24-1	TRBJ2-5	TRBD1	17	TGTGCCACCAGTGATTTGGGTACAGGGGTATACCAAGAGACCCAGTACTTC	CATSDLGTGVYQETQYF
few	TRBV9	TRBJ2-5	.	14	TGTGCCAGCAGCGTATGGGCTAGCTCTGAGACCCAGTACTTC	CASSVWASSETQYF
few	TRBV2	TRBJ1-4	TRBD1	12	TGTGCCAGCAGCGACAGGGTTGGGGAACTGTTTTTT	CASSDRVGELFF
.	TRBV6-1	TRBJ2-4	.	15	TGTGCCAGCAGTGAACAGGGGTTAGCCAAAAACATTCAGTACTTC	CASSEQGLAKNIQYF
.	TRBV7-3	TRBJ1-2	.	13	TGTGCCAGCAGCCTACGTGGAGGAGGTGGCTACACCTTC	CASSLRGGGGYTF
few	TRBV6-6	TRBJ1-1	TRBD1	17	TGTGCCAGCAGTCGGCCAGGGGGCAGGGCCGTGGGGACTGAAGCTTTCTTT	CASSRPGGRAVGTEAFF
few	TRBV12-3/TRBV12-4	TRBJ1-1	.	13	TGTGCCAGCAGTCCGGAGCGCAACACTGAAGCTTTCTTT	CASSPERNTEAFF
.	TRBV19	TRBJ1-2	.	14	TGTGCCAGTACCTCGCCAGGGTTTAACTATGGCTACACCTTC	CASTSPGFNYGYTF
few	TRBV6-2/TRBV6-3	TRBJ1-1	.	15	TGTGCCAGCAGTTCCCCCTGGACAAGGGGCACTGAAGCTTTCTTT	CASSSPWTRGTEAFF
.	TRBV10-1	TRBJ2-3	.	16	TGCGCCAGCAGTGAGTCAGGGGGGGGCCTGGCAGATACGCAGTATTTT	CASSESGGGLADTQYF
.	TRBV24-1	TRBJ2-5	.	16	TGTGCCACCAGTGACCCACTACGAGGGCGAAGGGAGACCCAGTACTTC	CATSDPLRGRRETQYF
few	TRBV9	TRBJ1-5	.	15	TGTGCCAGCAGCGTGGACAGTGGCCTCGGTCAGCCCCAGCATTTT	CASSVDSGLGQPQHF
.	TRBV10-2	TRBJ2-2	TRBD2	17	TGCGCCAGCAGTGACGTGATGGCGGGGGGTAACACCGGGGAGCTGTTTTTT	CASSDVMAGGNTGELFF
.	TRBV9	TRBJ1-6	.	13	TGTGCCAGCAGCGTAGAGGCGGCGGCACCCCTCCACTTT	CASSVEAAAPLHF
few	TRBV6-5	TRBJ1-2	TRBD1	14	TGTGCCAGCAAAACTAACAGGGGACCTTATGGCTACACCTTC	CASKTNRGPYGYTF
.	TRBV25-1	TRBJ2-5	TRBD1	14	TGTGCCAGCAGTCAAGCAGGGGGTATAGAGACCCAGTACTTC	CASSQAGGIETQYF
.	TRBV29-1	TRBJ1-2	.	10	TGCAGCGATCAACAGGGAATCCACACCTTC	CSDQQGIHTF
.	TRBV7-9	TRBJ2-6	TRBD1	19	TGTGCCAGCCCTCTCCTCAGAGGGGGCTCCTCCGCTGGGGCCAACGTCCTGACTTTC	CASPLLRGGSSAGANVLTF
few	TRBV12-3/TRBV12-4	TRBJ1-4	TRBD1	13	TGTGCCAGCAGTACCCGACAGGGCGGAAAACTGTTTTTT	CASSTRQGGKLFF
few	TRBV4-1	TRBJ1-4	TRBD1	16	TGCGCCAGCAGCTACGGACAGGGGCGAACTAATGAAAAACTGTTTTTT	CASSYGQGRTNEKLFF
.	TRBV5-6	TRBJ2-5	.	13	TGTGCCAGCAGCTCCCGGGGGACGGAGACCCAGTACTTC	CASSSRGTETQYF